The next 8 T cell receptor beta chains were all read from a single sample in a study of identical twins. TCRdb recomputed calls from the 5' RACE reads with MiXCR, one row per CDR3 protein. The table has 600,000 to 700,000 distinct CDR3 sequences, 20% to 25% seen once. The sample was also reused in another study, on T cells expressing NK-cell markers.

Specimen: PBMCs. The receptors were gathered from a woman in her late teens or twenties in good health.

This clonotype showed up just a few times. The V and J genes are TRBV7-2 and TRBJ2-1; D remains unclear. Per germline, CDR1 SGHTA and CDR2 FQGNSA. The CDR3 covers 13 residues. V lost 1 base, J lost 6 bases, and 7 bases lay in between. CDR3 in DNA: TGTGCCAGCAGCTTAGTTTCGAGCAATGAGCAGTTCTTC. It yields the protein CASSLVSSNEQFF.

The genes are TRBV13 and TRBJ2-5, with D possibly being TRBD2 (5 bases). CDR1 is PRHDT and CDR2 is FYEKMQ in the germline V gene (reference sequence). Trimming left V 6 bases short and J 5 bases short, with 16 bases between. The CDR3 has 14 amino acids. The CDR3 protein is CASRLNLAGETQYF. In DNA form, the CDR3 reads TGTGCCAGCAGATTGAACCTAGCTGGGGAGACCCAGTACTTC.

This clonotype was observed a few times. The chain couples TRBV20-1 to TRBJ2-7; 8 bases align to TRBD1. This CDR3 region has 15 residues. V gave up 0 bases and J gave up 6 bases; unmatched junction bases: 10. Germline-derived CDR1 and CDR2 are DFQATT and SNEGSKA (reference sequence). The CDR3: CSARDPSGTGSEQYF. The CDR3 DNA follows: TGCAGTGCTAGAGACCCCTCCGGGACAGGTTCCGAGCAGTACTTC.

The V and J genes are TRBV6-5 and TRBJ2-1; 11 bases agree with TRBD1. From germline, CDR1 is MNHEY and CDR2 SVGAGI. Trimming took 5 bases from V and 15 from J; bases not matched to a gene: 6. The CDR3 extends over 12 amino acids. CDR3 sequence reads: CASSPGQGVLFF. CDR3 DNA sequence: TGTGCCAGCAGTCCGGGACAGGGGGTATTGTTCTTC.

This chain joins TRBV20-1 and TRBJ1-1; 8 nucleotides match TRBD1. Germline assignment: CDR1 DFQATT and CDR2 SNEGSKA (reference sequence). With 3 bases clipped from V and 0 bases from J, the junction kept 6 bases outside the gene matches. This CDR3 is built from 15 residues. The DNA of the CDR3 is TGCAGTGCTAGCTGGACAGGGATTATGAACACTGAAGCTTTCTTT. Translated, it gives CSASWTGIMNTEAFF.

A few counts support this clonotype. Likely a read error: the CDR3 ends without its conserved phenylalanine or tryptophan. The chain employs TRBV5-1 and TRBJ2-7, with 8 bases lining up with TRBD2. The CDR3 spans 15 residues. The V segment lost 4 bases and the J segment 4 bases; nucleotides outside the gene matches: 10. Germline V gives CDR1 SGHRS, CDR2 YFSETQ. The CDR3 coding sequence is TGCGCCAGCAGCCCGGGGGGGGGACTCCTATACGAGCAGTACCTC. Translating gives CASSPGGGLLYEQYL.

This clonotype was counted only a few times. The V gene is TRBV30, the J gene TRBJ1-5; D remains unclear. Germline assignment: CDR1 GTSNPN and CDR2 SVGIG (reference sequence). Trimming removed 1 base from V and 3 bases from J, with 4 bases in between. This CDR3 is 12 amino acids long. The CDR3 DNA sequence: TGTGCCTGGAGTGGGGTCAATCAGCCCCAGCATTTT. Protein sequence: CAWSGVNQPQHF.

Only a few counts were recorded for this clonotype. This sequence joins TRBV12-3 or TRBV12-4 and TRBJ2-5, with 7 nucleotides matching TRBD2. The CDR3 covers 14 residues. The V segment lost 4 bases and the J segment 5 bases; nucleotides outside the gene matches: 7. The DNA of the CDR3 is TGTGCCAGCAGTTCGACGGGCGGGAGCGAGACCCAGTACTTC. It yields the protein CASSSTGGSETQYF.